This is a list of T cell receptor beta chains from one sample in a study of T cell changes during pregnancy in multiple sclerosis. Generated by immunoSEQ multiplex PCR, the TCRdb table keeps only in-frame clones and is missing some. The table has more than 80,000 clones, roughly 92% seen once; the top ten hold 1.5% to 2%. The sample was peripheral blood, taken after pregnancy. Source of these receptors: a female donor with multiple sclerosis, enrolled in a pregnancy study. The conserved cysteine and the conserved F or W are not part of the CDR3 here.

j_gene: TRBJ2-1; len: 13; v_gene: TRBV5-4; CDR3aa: ASTTPGLAGGEQF
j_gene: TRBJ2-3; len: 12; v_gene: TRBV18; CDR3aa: ASSDRVSTDTQY
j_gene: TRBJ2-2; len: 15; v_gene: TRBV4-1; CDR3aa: ASSQDGGGLKTGELF
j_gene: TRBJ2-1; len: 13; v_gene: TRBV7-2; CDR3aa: ASSSTHSASVSRF
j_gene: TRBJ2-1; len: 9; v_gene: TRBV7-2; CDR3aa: ASSLRNEQF
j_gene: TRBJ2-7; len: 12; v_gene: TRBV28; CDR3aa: ASSLTGLVYEQY
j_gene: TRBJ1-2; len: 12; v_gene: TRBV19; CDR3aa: ASSFLTANYGYT
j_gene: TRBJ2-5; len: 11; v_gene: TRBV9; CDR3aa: ASSVGGRETQY
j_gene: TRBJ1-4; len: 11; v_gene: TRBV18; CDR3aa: ASSRQGREKLF
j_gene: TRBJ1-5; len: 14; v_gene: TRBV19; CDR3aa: ASIPTGGYSNQPQH
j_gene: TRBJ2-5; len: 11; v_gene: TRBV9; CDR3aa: ASSSGHKETQY
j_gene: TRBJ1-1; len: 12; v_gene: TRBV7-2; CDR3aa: ASSLGGANTEAF
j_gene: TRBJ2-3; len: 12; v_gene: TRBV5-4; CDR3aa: ASSLRDSTDTQY
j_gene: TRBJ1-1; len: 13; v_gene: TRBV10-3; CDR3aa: AIRHTRQGRAEAF
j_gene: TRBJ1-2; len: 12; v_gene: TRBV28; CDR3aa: ASSLAGATYGYT
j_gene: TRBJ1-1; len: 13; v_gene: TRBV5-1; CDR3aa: ASSLNQGWKAEAF
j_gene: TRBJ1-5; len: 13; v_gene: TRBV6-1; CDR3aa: ASSELRQGNQPQH
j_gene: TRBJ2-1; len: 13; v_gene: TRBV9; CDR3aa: ASSAGPPVHNEQF
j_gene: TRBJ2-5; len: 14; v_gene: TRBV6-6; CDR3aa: ASSYLSGIRPETQY
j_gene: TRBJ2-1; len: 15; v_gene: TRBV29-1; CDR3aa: SVELAGGASSYNEQF
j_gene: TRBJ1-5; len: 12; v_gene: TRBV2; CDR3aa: ASMGAGSNQPQH
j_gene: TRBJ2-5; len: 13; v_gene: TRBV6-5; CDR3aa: ASSIAGGGGGAQY
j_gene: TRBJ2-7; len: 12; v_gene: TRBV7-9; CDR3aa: ASSSGQGVGEQY
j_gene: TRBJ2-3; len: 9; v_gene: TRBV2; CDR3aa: ASMYTDTQY
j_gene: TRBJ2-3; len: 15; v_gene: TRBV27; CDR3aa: ASSSVWSGGAVYTQY
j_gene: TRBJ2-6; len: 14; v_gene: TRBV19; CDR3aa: ASSRTRGSGANVLT
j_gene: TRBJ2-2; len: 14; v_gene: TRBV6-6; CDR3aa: ASSRGRGTNTGELF
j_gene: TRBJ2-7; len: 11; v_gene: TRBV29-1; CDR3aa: SVARGGGDEQY
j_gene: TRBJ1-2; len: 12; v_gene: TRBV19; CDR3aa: ASSIDREIYGYT
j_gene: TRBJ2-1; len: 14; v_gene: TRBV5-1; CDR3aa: ASSLNNWSRAGEQF
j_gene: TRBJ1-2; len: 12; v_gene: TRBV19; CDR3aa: ASSEDGQGYGYT
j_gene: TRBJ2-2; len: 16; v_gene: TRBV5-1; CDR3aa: ASSTGLAGGPDTGELF
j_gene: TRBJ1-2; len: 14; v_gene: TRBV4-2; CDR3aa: ASSQDSAGGNYGYT
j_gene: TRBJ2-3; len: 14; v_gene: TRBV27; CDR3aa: ASSLELAGAADTQY
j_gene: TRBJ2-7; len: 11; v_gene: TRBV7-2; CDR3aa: ASSPRRIGEQY
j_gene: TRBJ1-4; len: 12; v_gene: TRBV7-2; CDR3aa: ASSTRGHGEKLF
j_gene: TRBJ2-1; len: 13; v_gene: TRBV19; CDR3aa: ASSIARTGANEQF
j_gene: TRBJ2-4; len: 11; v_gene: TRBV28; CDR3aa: ASNTGPRGIQY
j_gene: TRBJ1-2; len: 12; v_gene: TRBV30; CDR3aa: AWRAQGAGYGYT
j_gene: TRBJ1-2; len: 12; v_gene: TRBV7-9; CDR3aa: ASSRQGIVAGYT
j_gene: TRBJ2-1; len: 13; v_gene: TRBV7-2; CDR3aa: ASSLETGRNNEQF
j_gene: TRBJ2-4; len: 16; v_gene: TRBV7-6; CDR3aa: ASSLAPLGPGAENIQY
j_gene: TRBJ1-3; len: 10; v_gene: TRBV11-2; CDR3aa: ASSGSGNTIY